These 4 T cell receptor beta chains originate from one sample sequenced in a study of STAT5B mutations in CD4+ large granular lymphocyte leukemia. Clones were sequenced by immunoSEQ multiplex PCR, and TCRdb holds only the in-frame ones, with some missing. The data hold tens of thousands of clones, with roughly two thirds observed a single time. The source material was CD4+ T cells from blood buffy coats. The receptors here all came from a human donor in good health.

This clone was found a few times. V is TRBV7-2 and J is TRBJ1-1; D is unclear. The CDR3 runs 15 residues. Trimming took off 5 bases at V and 7 bases at J, with 20 bases between the two ends. Germline values: CDR1 SGHTA, CDR2 FQGNSA. The DNA of the CDR3 is TGTGCCAGCAGCACCGAAGGGAGCCTTCGGGGTGAAGCTTTCTTT. Protein sequence: CASSTEGSLRGEAFF.

Within the sample, this clone is medium-sized. The rearrangement uses TRBV28 and TRBJ2-1; TRBD2 matches at 7 bases. CDR1 and CDR2 from the germline V gene are MDHEN and SYDVKM. Unmatched junction bases numbered 5, after V lost 5 bases and J lost 4 bases. The CDR3 sequence is 14 residues long. The CDR3: CASSNAGEYNEQFF. The CDR3, as DNA: TGTGCCAGCAGTAACGCGGGGGAATACAATGAGCAGTTCTTC.

The chain combines TRBV9 with TRBJ2-7; possible D gene TRBD1, 6 bases. Germline CDR1 is SGDLS and CDR2 is YYNGEE. The CDR3 has 15 residues. The ends were cut back, 0 bases at V and 5 bases at J, with 15 bases in the middle. CDR3 DNA: TGTGCCAGCAGCGTAGCACCGGACAGAATTCACGAGCAGTACTTC. It is translated as CASSVAPDRIHEQYF.

The chain uses TRBV5-5 and TRBJ1-2; 10 nucleotides match TRBD1. The CDR3 totals 16 residues. The germline V gene encodes CDR1 SGHKS and CDR2 YYEKEE (reference sequence). J gave up 0 bases and V 5 bases, and 7 bases lay outside the gene matches. The CDR3: CASRSRGQGTNYGYTF. CDR3 bases: TGTGCCAGCAGAAGTCGGGGACAGGGGACTAACTATGGCTACACCTTC.